A single sample is the source of the 20 T cell receptor beta chains below, sequenced in a study of T cell clusters in autoimmune cytopenias. TRB was amplified from roughly 0.25 ug of peripheral blood genomic DNA per sample. Multiplex touch-down PCR amplified TRB using TRB-A and TRB-B pools in one tube. Following a re-call of the multiplex PCR reads, TCRdb has one entry per CDR3 protein and lacks DNA. This sample carries several thousand distinct CDR3 sequences, with 45% to 55% going to the ten biggest clones. These same data were also listed under a study on T cell repertoires in aging, cancer and after chemotherapy.

Input material: peripheral blood. The receptors derive from a human donor with chronic lymphocytic leukemia. The donor label of this sample is uncertain.

This clonotype registers medium-sized (0.01 to 0.1%) by frequency. The chain links TRBV6-5 to TRBJ2-2. Germline V gene sequence: CDR1 MNHEY, CDR2 SVGAGI. This CDR3 is 13 amino acids long. CDR3 loop: CASSYSAAGELFF.

The chain recombines TRBV5-4 with TRBJ1-2; TCRdb reports TRBD1, a call that lacks DNA to check it against. Germline values: CDR1 SGHNT, CDR2 YYREEE (reference sequence). The CDR3 runs 13 residues. The CDR3 here is CASRLQGASGYTF.

V is TRBV6-2 or TRBV6-3 and J is TRBJ2-6; the D gene TCRdb calls, TRBD1, cannot be checked with no DNA. The CDR3 runs 15 residues. In germline, CDR1 is MNHEY, CDR2 SVGEGT. The CDR3 loop reads CASNPGGAGANVLTF.

The chain uses TRBV11-1 and TRBJ2-3; there is no DNA to check the TCRdb D call of TRBD2. This CDR3 is built from 15 residues. CDR1 is SGHAT, CDR2 FQDESV, per germline (reference sequence). The CDR3 region is CASSWGGDPARTQYF.

This clonotype counts as medium-sized (0.01 to 0.1%) by frequency. The rearrangement joins TRBV6-1 to TRBJ1-4. CDR1 and CDR2 (germline): MNHNS, SASEGT. The CDR3 runs to 13 residues. The CDR3 sequence is CASIGRDGEKLFF.

CDR3 protein: CASSQGGGRVGNEQFF. The rearrangement links TRBV14 to TRBJ2-1; TCRdb proposes TRBD1, but this gene call is untestable without DNA. The CDR3 is 16 amino acids. Germline loops: CDR1 SGHDN, CDR2 FVKESK.

The rearrangement uses TRBV19 and TRBJ2-7; TCRdb's assignment of TRBD2 cannot be checked, as there is no DNA. The CDR3 loop spans 13 amino acids. CDR1 and CDR2 from the germline V gene are LNHDA and SQIVND (reference sequence). The CDR3 loop reads CATPRDPGYEQYF. Together with reference TRBV19 and TRBJ2-7, the CDR3 gives the full variable domain: DGGITQSPKYLFRKEGQNVTLSCEQNLNHDAMYWYRQDPGQGLRLIYYSQIVNDFQKGDIAEGYSVSREKKESFPLTVTSAQKNPTAFYLCATPRDPGYEQYFGPGTRLTVT.

This rearrangement joins TRBV6-5 to TRBJ1-1; TCRdb returns TRBD1, unconfirmable since there is no DNA. Germline-derived CDR1 and CDR2 are MNHEY and SVGAGI. The CDR3 contains 15 residues. CDR3 in amino acids: CASSSLGTPNTEAFF.

The rearrangement joins TRBV28 to TRBJ2-5. The CDR3 extends over 11 amino acids. Germline-derived CDR1 and CDR2 are MDHEN and SYDVKM. The CDR3 region is CASFYWETQYF.

Frequency places this clonotype as medium-sized (0.01 to 0.1%). This chain joins TRBV6-6 and TRBJ2-3; the D call of TRBD1 rests on TCRdb alone, since no DNA is present to check it. The length of the CDR3 is 13 residues. Germline V gene lookup returns CDR1 MNHNY and CDR2 SVGAGI (reference sequence). CDR3 region: CASRSGGTDTQYF.

CDR3 sequence: CASSQGPNSPLHF. This sequence joins TRBV10-2 and TRBJ1-6. Germline values: CDR1 WSHSY, CDR2 SAAADI. This CDR3 region has 13 residues.

This clonotype registers medium-sized (0.01 to 0.1%) by frequency. The chain has TRBV6-1 and TRBJ1-5; the TCRdb D gene call, TRBD1, has no DNA to confirm it. The CDR3 contains 16 residues. Germline-derived CDR1 and CDR2 are MNHNS and SASEGT. The chain's CDR3 is CASAPLAGGAGQPQHF.

V and J are TRBV12-3 or TRBV12-4 and TRBJ1-3; the TCRdb call, TRBD1, lacks DNA for checking. This CDR3 spans 15 amino acids. The chain's CDR3 is CASSLRGGSGNTIYF.

This clonotype is identified as medium-sized from frequency. This chain joins TRBV6-1 and TRBJ2-1. This CDR3 region has 15 residues. Germline loops: CDR1 MNHNS, CDR2 SASEGT. CDR3 sequence reads: CASRLQSILYNEQFF.

This clonotype registers medium-sized by frequency. The chain uses TRBV6-1 and TRBJ1-2. The CDR3 covers 13 residues. Germline CDR1 and CDR2: MNHNS and SASEGT. This CDR3 is CASSYSVLGGYTF.

The chain couples TRBV20-1 to TRBJ1-2; the D call of TRBD1 rests on TCRdb alone, since no DNA is present to check it. CDR1 and CDR2 (germline): DFQATT, SNEGSKA (reference sequence). This CDR3 is 15 amino acids long. The CDR3 is CSARDQNGALYGYTF.

According to its frequency, this clonotype is medium-sized. This rearrangement joins TRBV12-3 or TRBV12-4 to TRBJ2-1; TCRdb's assignment of TRBD1 cannot be checked, as there is no DNA. This CDR3 is 15 amino acids long. CDR3 sequence reads: CASTSGQGPYNEQFF.

This clonotype is deemed medium-sized by its frequency. The chain recombines TRBV5-4 with TRBJ2-5. Germline V CDR1 and CDR2: SGHNT, YYREEE (reference sequence). The CDR3 is 12 amino acids. The CDR3 region is CASSLDQETQYF.

Measured by frequency, this clonotype is medium-sized. The chain joins TRBV19 to TRBJ2-2; TCRdb selects TRBD2, and the lack of DNA leaves this call unchecked. The CDR3 is 13 amino acids. Germline loops: CDR1 LNHDA, CDR2 SQIVND (reference sequence). CDR3 sequence reads: CASTRTAIGELFF.

V usage is TRBV6-2 or TRBV6-3 and J usage is TRBJ1-6; TCRdb returns TRBD1, unconfirmable since there is no DNA. Germline CDR1 MNHEY, CDR2 SVGEGT. The length of the CDR3 is 15 residues. This chain's CDR3 is CASSAPPQGDSPLHF.